The clone carrying this TCR beta chain was seen a handful of times. Its antigen is not known. At one of its ends the junction is not consistent with the germline gene, which may arise from a read error. The sample comes from a study of cytomegalovirus exposure and HLA in healthy donors. Study-wide context: Researchers previously reported finding 90 million to 130 million unique TCR beta sequences from approximately 200 million T cells.

Findings and limits, study-wide: In a later analysis, CMV-associated beta chains were mostly HLA-associated, it appeared. The study dropped some indistinguishable V segments, TRBV6-2 and TRBV6-3 among them.

Unrecorded immune exposure was likely among donors, who were nominally healthy when sampled. PCR involved 60 Vbeta and 13 Jbeta primers. Sequencing used immunoSEQ multiplex PCR; TCRdb keeps in-frame clones, though not all of them. This table holds about 130,000 clones, around four fifths found once. Germline V gene lookup returns CDR1 MNHNY and CDR2 SVGAGI (reference sequence). The CDR3 runs to 11 residues. The V and J genes are TRBV6-6 and TRBJ2-5, with D uncertain. The TCR was taken from a boy aged 10-17 years in good health and CMV-seronegative. Sample: PBMCs. In DNA form, the CDR3 reads TGTGCCAGCAGTTACCAGGAGACCCAGTACTTC. This translates into CASSYQETQYF.